The T cell receptor beta chain under discussion was sequenced for a study of T cell changes during pregnancy in multiple sclerosis. The assay was immunoSEQ multiplex PCR, and TCRdb's table has in-frame clones only and misses some. The sample contains about 70,000 clones, over 80% of which appear only once. This CDR3 contains 13 residues. With 5 bases removed from V and 3 bases from J, the gap between germline ends came to 8 bases. CDR1 is SEHNR, CDR2 FQNEAQ, per germline (reference sequence). The sample consisted of CD8+ T cells from peripheral blood mononuclear cells, taken in the third trimester of pregnancy. The clonotype originates from a female donor in good health, enrolled as a control in a pregnancy study. This chain joins TRBV7-9 and TRBJ1-5; D is undetermined. The CDR3 protein is CASSPEANQPQHF. The CDR3 DNA reads as TGTGCCAGCAGCCCGGAGGCCAATCAGCCCCAGCATTTT.